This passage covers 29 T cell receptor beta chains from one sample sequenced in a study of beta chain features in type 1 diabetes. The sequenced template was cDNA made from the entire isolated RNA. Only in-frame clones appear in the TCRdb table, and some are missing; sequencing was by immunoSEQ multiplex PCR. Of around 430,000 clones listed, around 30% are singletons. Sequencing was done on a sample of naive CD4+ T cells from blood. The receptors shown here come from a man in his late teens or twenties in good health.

CDR3 sequence reads: CASRPLAGEAYEQYF. The DNA for the CDR3 is TGTGCCAGCAGGCCTTTGGCGGGAGAGGCCTACGAGCAGTACTTC. The chain combines TRBV7-6 with TRBJ2-7; 7 bases match TRBD2. Germline CDR1 reads SGHVS; CDR2 reads FNYEAQ. V shed 6 bases and J 2 bases; nucleotides not matched to a gene: 10. The CDR3 contains 15 residues. Together with reference TRBV7-6 and TRBJ2-7, the CDR3 gives the full variable domain: GAGVSQSPRYKVTKRGQDVALRCDPISGHVSLYWYRQALGQGPEFLTYFNYEAQQDKSGLPNDRFSAERPEGSISTLTIQRTEQRDSAMYRCASRPLAGEAYEQYFGPGTRLTVT.

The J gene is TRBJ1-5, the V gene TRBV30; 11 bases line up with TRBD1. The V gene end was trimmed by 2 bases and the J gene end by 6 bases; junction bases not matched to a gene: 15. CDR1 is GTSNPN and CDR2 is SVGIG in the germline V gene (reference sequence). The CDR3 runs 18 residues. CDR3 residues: CAWSLRTGGETRRQPQHF. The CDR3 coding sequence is TGTGCCTGGAGTCTCAGGACAGGGGGCGAGACTCGGCGTCAGCCCCAGCATTTT.

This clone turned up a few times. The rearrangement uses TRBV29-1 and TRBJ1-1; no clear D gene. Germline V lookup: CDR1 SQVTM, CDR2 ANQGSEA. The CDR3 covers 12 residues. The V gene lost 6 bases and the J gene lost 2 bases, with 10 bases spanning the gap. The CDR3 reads CSVRQINTEAFF. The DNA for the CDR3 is TGCAGCGTGCGTCAGATTAACACTGAAGCTTTCTTT.

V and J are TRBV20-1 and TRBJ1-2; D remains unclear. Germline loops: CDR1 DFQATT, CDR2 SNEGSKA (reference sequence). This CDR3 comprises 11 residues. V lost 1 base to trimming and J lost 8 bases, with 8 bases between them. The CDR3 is CSARGHAGYTF. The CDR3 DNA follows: TGCAGTGCTAGAGGACACGCGGGCTACACCTTC.

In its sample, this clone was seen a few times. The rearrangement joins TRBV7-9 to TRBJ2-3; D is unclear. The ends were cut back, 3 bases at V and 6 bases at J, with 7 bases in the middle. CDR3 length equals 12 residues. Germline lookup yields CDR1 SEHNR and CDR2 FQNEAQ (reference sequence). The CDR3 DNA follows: TGTGCCAGCAGCTTGTCGTCGGATACGCAGTATTTT. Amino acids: CASSLSSDTQYF.

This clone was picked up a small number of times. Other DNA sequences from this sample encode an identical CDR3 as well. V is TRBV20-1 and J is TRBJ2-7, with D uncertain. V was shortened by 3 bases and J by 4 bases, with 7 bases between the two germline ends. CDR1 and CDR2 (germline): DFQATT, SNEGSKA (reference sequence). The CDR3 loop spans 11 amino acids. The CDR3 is CSARSEYEQYF. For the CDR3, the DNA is TGCAGTGCTAGGTCCGAATACGAGCAGTACTTC.

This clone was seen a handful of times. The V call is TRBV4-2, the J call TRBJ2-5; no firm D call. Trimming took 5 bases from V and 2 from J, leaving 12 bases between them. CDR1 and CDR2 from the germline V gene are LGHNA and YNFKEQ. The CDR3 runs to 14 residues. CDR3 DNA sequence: TGTGCCAGCAGCGAGAGCAGCGCTCAAGAGACCCAGTACTTC. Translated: CASSESSAQETQYF.

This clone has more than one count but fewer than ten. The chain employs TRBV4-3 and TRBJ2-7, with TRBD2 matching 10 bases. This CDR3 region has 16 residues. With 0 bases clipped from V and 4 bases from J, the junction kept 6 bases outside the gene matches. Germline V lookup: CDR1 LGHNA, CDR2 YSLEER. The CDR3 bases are TGCGCCAGCAGCCAAGATACCGCTAGCGGGAGTTACGAGCAGTACTTC. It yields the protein CASSQDTASGSYEQYF.

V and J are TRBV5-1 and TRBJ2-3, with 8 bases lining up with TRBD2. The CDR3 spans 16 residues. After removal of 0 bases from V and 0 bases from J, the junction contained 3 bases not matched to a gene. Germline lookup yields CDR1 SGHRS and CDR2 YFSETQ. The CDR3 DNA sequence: TGCGCCAGCAGCTTGGAGGCTAGCGGGAGCACAGATACGCAGTATTTT. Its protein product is CASSLEASGSTDTQYF.

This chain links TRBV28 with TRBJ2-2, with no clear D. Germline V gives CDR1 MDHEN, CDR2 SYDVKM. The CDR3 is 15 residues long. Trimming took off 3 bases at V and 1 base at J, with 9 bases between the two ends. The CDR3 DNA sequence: TGTGCCAGCAGTTTTATTCGGAAGAACACCGGGGAGCTGTTTTTT. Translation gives CASSFIRKNTGELFF.

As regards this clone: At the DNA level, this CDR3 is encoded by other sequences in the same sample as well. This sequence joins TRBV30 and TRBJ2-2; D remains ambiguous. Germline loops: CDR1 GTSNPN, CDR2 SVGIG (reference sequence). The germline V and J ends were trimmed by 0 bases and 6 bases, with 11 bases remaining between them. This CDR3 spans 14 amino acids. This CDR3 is CAWSVTRNAGELFF. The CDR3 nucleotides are TGTGCCTGGAGTGTTACCCGAAACGCCGGGGAGCTGTTTTTT.

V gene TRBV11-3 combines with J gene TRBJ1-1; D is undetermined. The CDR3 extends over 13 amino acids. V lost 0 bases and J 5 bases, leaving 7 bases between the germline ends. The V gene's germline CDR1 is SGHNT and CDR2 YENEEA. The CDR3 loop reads CASSLEFGTEAFF. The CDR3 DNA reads TGTGCCAGCAGCTTAGAGTTCGGGACTGAAGCTTTCTTT. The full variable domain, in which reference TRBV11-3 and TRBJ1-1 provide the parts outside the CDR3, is EAGVVQSPRYKIIEKKQPVAFWCNPISGHNTLYWYLQNLGQGPELLIRYENEEAVDDSQLPKDRFSAERLKGVDSTLKIQPAELGDSAVYLCASSLEFGTEAFFGQGTRLTVV.

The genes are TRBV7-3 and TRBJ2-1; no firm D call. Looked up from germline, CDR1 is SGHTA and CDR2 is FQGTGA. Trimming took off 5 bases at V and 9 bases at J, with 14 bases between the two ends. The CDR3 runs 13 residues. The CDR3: CASSPTATGEQFF. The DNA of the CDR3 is TGTGCCAGCAGCCCAACGGCGACGGGTGAGCAGTTCTTC.

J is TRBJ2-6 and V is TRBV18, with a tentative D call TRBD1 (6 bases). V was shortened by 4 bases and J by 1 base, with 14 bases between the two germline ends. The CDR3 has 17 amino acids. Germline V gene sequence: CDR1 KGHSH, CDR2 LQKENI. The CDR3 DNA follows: TGTGCCAGCTCACTGAACAGGGAAGGATCTGGGGCCAACGTCCTGACTTTC. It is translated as CASSLNREGSGANVLTF.

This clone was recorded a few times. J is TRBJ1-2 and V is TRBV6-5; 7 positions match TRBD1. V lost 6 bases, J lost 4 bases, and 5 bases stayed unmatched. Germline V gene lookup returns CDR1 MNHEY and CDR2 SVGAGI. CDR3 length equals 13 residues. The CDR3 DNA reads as TGTGCCAGCAGCCGGGACAGCATCTATGGCTACACCTTC. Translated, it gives CASSRDSIYGYTF.

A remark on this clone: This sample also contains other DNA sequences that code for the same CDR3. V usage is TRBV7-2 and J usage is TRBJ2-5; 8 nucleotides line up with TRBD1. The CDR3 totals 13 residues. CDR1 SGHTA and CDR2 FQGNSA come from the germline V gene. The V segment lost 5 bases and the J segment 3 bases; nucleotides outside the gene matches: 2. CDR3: CASSLDREETQYF. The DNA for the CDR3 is TGTGCCAGCAGCCTGGACAGGGAAGAGACCCAGTACTTC. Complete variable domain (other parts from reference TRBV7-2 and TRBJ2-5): GAGVSQSPSNKVTEKGKDVELRCDPISGHTALYWYRQSLGQGLEFLIYFQGNSAPDKSGLPSDRFSAERTGGSVSTLTIQRTQQEDSAVYLCASSLDREETQYFGPGTRLLVL.

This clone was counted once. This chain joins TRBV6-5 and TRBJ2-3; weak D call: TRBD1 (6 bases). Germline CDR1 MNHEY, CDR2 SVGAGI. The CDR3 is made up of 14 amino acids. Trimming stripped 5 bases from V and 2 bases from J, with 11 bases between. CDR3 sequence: CASSEQGPTDTQYF. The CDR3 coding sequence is TGTGCCAGCAGTGAGCAGGGGCCCACAGATACGCAGTATTTT.

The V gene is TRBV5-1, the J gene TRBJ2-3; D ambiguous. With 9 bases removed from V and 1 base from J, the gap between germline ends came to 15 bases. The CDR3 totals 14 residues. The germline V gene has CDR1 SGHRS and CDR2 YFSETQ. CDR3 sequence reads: CATTTEPRTDTQYF. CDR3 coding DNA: TGCGCCACCACGACCGAACCTCGCACAGATACGCAGTATTTT.

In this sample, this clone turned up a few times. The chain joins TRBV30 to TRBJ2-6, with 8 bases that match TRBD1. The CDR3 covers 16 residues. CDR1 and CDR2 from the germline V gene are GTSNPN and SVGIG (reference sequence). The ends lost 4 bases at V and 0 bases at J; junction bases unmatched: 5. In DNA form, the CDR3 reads TGTGCCTGGACCCAGGGGGCGAGCTCTGGGGCCAACGTCCTGACTTTC. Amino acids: CAWTQGASSGANVLTF.

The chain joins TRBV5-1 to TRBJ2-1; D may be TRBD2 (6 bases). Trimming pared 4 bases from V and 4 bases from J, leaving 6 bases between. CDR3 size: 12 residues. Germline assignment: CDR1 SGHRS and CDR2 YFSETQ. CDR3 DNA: TGCGCCAGCAGCCGGGGGTACAATGAGCAGTTCTTC. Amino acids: CASSRGYNEQFF.

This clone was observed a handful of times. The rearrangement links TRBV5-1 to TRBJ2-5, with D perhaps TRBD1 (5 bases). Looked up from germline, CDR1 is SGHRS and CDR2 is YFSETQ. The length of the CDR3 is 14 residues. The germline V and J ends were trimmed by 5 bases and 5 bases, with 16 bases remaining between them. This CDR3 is CASSPDTAGETQYF. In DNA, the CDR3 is TGCGCCAGCAGTCCGGACACCGCCGGGGAGACCCAGTACTTC.

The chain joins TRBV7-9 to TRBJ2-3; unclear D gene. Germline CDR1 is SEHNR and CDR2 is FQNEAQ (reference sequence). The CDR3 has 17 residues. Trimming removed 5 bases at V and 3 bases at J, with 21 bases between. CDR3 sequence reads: CASSPVVMSEATDTQYF. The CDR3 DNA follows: TGTGCCAGCAGCCCAGTCGTAATGTCCGAAGCGACAGATACGCAGTATTTT.

In nucleotides, the CDR3 is TGTGCCAGCACCTGGCGGGAGGGCCGAGAGACCCAGTACTTC. Translating it yields CASTWREGRETQYF. This chain uses TRBV5-6 with TRBJ2-5; the match to TRBD2 covers 9 bases. The germline gives CDR1 SGHDT, CDR2 YYEEEE. This CDR3 contains 14 residues. After removal of 6 bases from V and 4 bases from J, the junction contained 7 bases not matched to a gene.

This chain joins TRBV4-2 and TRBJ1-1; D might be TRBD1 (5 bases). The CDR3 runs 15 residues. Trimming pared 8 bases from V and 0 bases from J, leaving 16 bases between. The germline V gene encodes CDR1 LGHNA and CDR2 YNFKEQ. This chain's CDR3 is CASSLGTRMNTEAFF. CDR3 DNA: TGTGCCAGCTCCCTTGGGACCCGTATGAACACTGAAGCTTTCTTT.

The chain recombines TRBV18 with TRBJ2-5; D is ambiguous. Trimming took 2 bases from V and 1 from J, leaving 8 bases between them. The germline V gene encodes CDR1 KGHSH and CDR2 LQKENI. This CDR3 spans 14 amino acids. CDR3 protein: CASSPVGSQETQYF. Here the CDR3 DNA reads TGTGCCAGCTCACCAGTAGGCAGCCAAGAGACCCAGTACTTC. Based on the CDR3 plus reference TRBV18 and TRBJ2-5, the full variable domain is NAGVMQNPRHLVRRRGQEARLRCSPMKGHSHVYWYRQLPEEGLKFMVYLQKENIIDESGMPKERFSAEFPKEGPSILRIQQVVRGDSAAYFCASSPVGSQETQYFGPGTRLLVL.

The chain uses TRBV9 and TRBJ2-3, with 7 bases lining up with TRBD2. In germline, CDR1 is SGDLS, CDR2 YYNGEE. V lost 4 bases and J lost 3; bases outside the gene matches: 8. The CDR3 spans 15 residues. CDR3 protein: CASSFRTGGTDTQYF. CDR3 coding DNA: TGTGCCAGCAGCTTCCGGACCGGGGGGACAGATACGCAGTATTTT. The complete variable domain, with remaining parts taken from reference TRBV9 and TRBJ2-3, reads DSGVTQTPKHLITATGQRVTLRCSPRSGDLSVYWYQQSLDQGLQFLIQYYNGEERAKGNILERFSAQQFPDLHSELNLSSLELGDSALYFCASSFRTGGTDTQYFGPGTRLTVL.

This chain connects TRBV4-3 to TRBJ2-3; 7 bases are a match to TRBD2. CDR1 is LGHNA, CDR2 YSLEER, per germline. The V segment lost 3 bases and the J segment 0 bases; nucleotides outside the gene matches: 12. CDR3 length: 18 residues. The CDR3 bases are TGCGCCAGCAGCCAGGCCCCCAGTAGCGGGCAAAGCACAGATACGCAGTATTTT. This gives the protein CASSQAPSSGQSTDTQYF.

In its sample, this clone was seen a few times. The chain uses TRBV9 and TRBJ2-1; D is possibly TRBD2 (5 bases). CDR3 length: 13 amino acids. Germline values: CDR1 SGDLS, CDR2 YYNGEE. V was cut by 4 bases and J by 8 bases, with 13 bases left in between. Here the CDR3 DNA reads TGTGCCAGCAGCCGAGGGCCTGGGTATGAGCAGTTCTTC. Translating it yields CASSRGPGYEQFF.

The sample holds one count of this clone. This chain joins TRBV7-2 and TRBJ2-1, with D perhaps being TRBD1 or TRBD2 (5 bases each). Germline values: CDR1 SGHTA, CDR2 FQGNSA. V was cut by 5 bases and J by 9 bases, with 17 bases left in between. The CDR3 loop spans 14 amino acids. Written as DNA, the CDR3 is TGTGCCAGCAGCCCGGACACCGGGATCGGTGAGCAGTTCTTC. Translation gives CASSPDTGIGEQFF.